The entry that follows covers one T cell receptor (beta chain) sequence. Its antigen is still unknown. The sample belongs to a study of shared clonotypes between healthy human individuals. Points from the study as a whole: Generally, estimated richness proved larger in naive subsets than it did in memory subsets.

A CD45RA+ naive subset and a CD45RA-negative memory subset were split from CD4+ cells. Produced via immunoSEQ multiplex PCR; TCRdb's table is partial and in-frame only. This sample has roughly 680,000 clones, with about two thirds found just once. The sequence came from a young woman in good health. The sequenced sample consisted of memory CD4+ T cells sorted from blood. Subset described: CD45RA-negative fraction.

CDR3 DNA: TGTGCCAGCAGCTTAGGTAGCGGCCGAATATTTTACGAGCAGTACTTC. It codes for CASSLGSGRIFYEQYF. This chain joins TRBV7-9 and TRBJ2-5; perhaps TRBD2 as D (6 bases). The tail of the sequence fits TRBJ2-7 better, so the J call may be wrong. The germline CDR1 and CDR2 sequences are SEHNR and FQNEAQ (reference sequence). CDR3 length: 16 amino acids.